Each of the 28 T cell receptor beta chains below was sequenced from the same sample in a study of neurological immune-mediated disorders. From the 5' RACE reads, TCRdb called clonotypes with MiXCR, one entry per CDR3 protein. The sample has about 46,000 distinct CDR3 sequences, about 2% seen once. The source material was PBMCs. The source of these receptors is a woman between 40 and 50 years old with multiple sclerosis.

The sample holds many counts of this clonotype. The V gene is TRBV25-1, the J gene TRBJ2-6, with D unclear. The CDR3 spans 13 residues. Germline lookup yields CDR1 MGHDK and CDR2 SYGVNS. Trimming shortened V by 7 bases and J by 2 bases, and 6 bases separated the two germline ends. The CDR3 DNA follows: TGTGCCAGCACAGCTCCTGGGGCCAACGTCCTGACTTTC. Its protein product is CASTAPGANVLTF.

There are many counts of this clonotype. The V call is TRBV11-2, the J call TRBJ2-3, with D unclear. In germline, CDR1 is SGHAT, CDR2 FQNNGV. With 2 bases removed from V and 15 bases from J, the gap between germline ends came to 18 bases. This CDR3 is built from 13 residues. CDR3 sequence (DNA): TGTGCCAGCAGCTTAAAGGGTGCACCTCGGACCTATTTT. Translating it yields CASSLKGAPRTYF.

This clonotype has ten or more counts. The V call is TRBV7-8, the J call TRBJ1-1; D is unclear. Germline CDR1 SGHVS, CDR2 FQNEAQ. V gave up 4 bases and J gave up 1 base, with 10 bases separating them. The CDR3 is 14 residues long. The CDR3 sequence: CASSSLGGNTEAFF. CDR3 coding DNA: TGTGCCAGCAGCTCCCTGGGCGGGAACACTGAAGCTTTCTTT.

The rearrangement uses TRBV5-5 and TRBJ1-5; no reliable D call. This CDR3 contains 14 residues. V was clipped by 2 bases and J by 5 bases, with 11 bases between them. The V gene's germline CDR1 is SGHKS and CDR2 YYEKEE (reference sequence). CDR3 sequence (DNA): TGTGCCAGCAGCTTCGGGTCTTTATATCAGCCCCAGCATTTT. The encoded protein is CASSFGSLYQPQHF.

This clonotype was observed at least ten times. The J gene is TRBJ2-2, the V gene TRBV18; 7 positions agree with TRBD1. Germline V gene sequence: CDR1 KGHSH, CDR2 LQKENI. The CDR3 is 15 amino acids. V shed 4 bases and J 1 base; nucleotides not matched to a gene: 3. The DNA of the CDR3 is TGTGCCAGCTCACTCTGGACAGGGAACACCGGGGAGCTGTTTTTT. Its protein product is CASSLWTGNTGELFF.

This clonotype was counted many times. CDR3 loop: CASSQGGNYNEQFF. CDR3 nucleotides: TGTGCCAGCAGCCAGGGTGGGAACTACAATGAGCAGTTCTTC. The genes are TRBV7-9 and TRBJ2-1; tentatively, D is TRBD1 (5 bases). In germline, CDR1 is SEHNR, CDR2 FQNEAQ (reference sequence). CDR3 length: 14 amino acids. V was shortened by 5 bases and J by 3 bases, with 11 bases between the two germline ends.

There are many counts of this clonotype. CDR3 sequence: CASSHARGFVSPLHF. The DNA of the CDR3 is TGTGCCAGCAGCCACGCCAGGGGGTTTGTCTCACCCCTCCACTTT. The chain joins TRBV14 to TRBJ1-6, with 7 bases that match TRBD1. Per germline, CDR1 SGHDN and CDR2 FVKESK. V dropped 3 bases and J dropped 10; count of bases not matched to a gene: 9. The CDR3 is 15 residues long.

This clonotype was seen at least ten times. DNA for the CDR3: TGCGCCAGCAGCTTGTTTCCTGGCCCTTCCTACGAGCAGTACTTC. As protein: CASSLFPGPSYEQYF. The V call is TRBV5-1, the J call TRBJ2-7; D remains ambiguous. This CDR3 comprises 15 residues. V was trimmed by 1 base and J by 1 base, leaving 12 bases between them. Germline V lookup: CDR1 SGHRS, CDR2 YFSETQ.

This clonotype was seen repeatedly, ten times or more. The chain has TRBV29-1 and TRBJ2-3; D may be TRBD1 (6 bases). CDR3 size: 14 residues. The ends were cut back, 4 bases at V and 0 bases at J, with 11 bases in the middle. Germline loops: CDR1 SQVTM, CDR2 ANQGSEA. The CDR3 region has the DNA TGCAGCGTTGGTATGGGGGCTAGCACAGATACGCAGTATTTT. Its protein product is CSVGMGASTDTQYF.

This clonotype has at least ten counts. The CDR3 nucleotides are TGTGCCATCAGTGAGTCGATACTCCCCCGGGTAGGCTACGAGCAGTACTTC. This translates into CAISESILPRVGYEQYF. The chain is built from TRBV10-3 and TRBJ2-7; D is undetermined. V was pared by 0 bases and J by 3 bases, with 18 bases between. The CDR3 is 17 residues long. Germline CDR1 reads ENHRY; CDR2 reads SYGVKD.

This clonotype showed up many times. The V call is TRBV7-9, the J call TRBJ2-5; D is unresolved. Trimming stripped 2 bases from V and 5 bases from J, with 3 bases between. Per the germline V gene, CDR1 is SEHNR and CDR2 is FQNEAQ (reference sequence). The CDR3 spans 11 residues. The CDR3 protein is CASSLTETQYF. As DNA, the CDR3 is TGTGCCAGCAGCTTAACCGAGACCCAGTACTTC.

This clonotype has ten or more counts. The genes are TRBV4-1 and TRBJ1-5; no reliable D call. The CDR3 is 17 residues long. V lost 1 base, J lost 1 base, and 14 bases lay in between. CDR1 is MGHRA, CDR2 YSYEKL, per germline. The CDR3 DNA sequence: TGCGCCAGCAGCCAAGGGATCGTAGGACGGAGCAATCAGCCCCAGCATTTT. Translation gives CASSQGIVGRSNQPQHF.

This clonotype was recorded many times. The chain combines TRBV5-1 with TRBJ2-5; 7 nucleotides align to TRBD2. V trimming: 0 bases; J trimming: 4 bases; junction bases outside the gene matches: 3. Germline V gene sequence: CDR1 SGHRS, CDR2 YFSETQ. The CDR3 is 14 amino acids. As DNA, the CDR3 is TGCGCCAGCAGCTTGGGGACTAGAGGAGAGACCCAGTACTTC. Translating gives CASSLGTRGETQYF.

The sample holds many counts of this clonotype. The chain combines TRBV6-6 with TRBJ1-5; D is undetermined. This CDR3 comprises 12 residues. Germline V lookup: CDR1 MNHNY, CDR2 SVGAGI (reference sequence). The V end was cut by 0 bases, the J end by 7 bases, with 4 bases between. CDR3: CASSYSEQPQHF. CDR3 bases: TGTGCCAGCAGTTACTCGGAGCAGCCCCAGCATTTT.

Ten or more counts support this clonotype. The chain has TRBV5-1 and TRBJ2-3; tentatively, D is TRBD1 (6 bases). V shed 7 bases and J shed 2 bases, with 14 bases lying between them. The CDR3 is 14 residues long. CDR1 is SGHRS and CDR2 is YFSETQ in the germline V gene. Written as DNA, the CDR3 is TGCGCCAGCTCTGTCGGACAGTCCACAGATACGCAGTATTTT. Its protein product is CASSVGQSTDTQYF.

At least ten counts were recorded for this clonotype. The rearrangement uses TRBV12-3 or TRBV12-4 and TRBJ1-5; TRBD1 matches at 8 bases. The CDR3 totals 14 residues. V was clipped by 3 bases and J by 11 bases; unmatched bases: 9. The CDR3 spells CASSFLDRATTQHF. CDR3 in DNA: TGTGCCAGCAGTTTCCTGGACAGGGCGACGACCCAGCATTTT.

The genes are TRBV11-2 and TRBJ2-7, with 7 bases identical to TRBD1. The ends lost 0 bases at V and 2 bases at J; junction bases unmatched: 7. The CDR3 totals 16 residues. Looked up from germline, CDR1 is SGHAT and CDR2 is FQNNGV. As DNA, the CDR3 is TGTGCCAGCAGCTTAGAATTCGGAAGGGGGCCCTACGAGCAGTACTTC. Its translation: CASSLEFGRGPYEQYF.

This clonotype was recorded many times. This sequence joins TRBV12-3 or TRBV12-4 and TRBJ2-6, with unresolved D. The CDR3 has 14 residues. Trimming took 5 bases from V and 4 from J, leaving 9 bases between them. The CDR3 sequence: CASSLKPGANVLTF. As DNA, the CDR3 is TGTGCCAGCAGTCTGAAACCCGGGGCCAACGTCCTGACTTTC.

This clonotype was counted at least ten times. The chain has TRBV10-3 and TRBJ1-2; the D gene is possibly TRBD1 (6 bases). CDR3 size: 13 residues. Germline V gene lookup returns CDR1 ENHRY and CDR2 SYGVKD. The ends were cut back, 4 bases at V and 2 bases at J, with 8 bases in the middle. CDR3 sequence: CAISVGTNYGYTF. DNA of the CDR3: TGTGCCATCAGTGTAGGGACAAACTATGGCTACACCTTC.

This clonotype was observed many times. This chain links TRBV11-2 with TRBJ1-4; weak D call: TRBD1 (5 bases). The ends were cut back, 1 base at V and 7 bases at J, with 10 bases in the middle. Germline V gene data show CDR1 as SGHAT and CDR2 as FQNNGV. CDR3 size: 14 residues. CDR3 in amino acids: CASSLGGAGEKLFF. The CDR3 region has the DNA TGTGCCAGCAGCTTAGGAGGGGCTGGTGAAAAACTGTTTTTT.

This clonotype has at least ten counts. J is TRBJ2-6 and V is TRBV10-3; D gene unclear. This CDR3 has 14 amino acids. CDR1 and CDR2 (germline): ENHRY, SYGVKD. The V end was cut by 4 bases, the J end by 0 bases, with 4 bases between. For the CDR3, the DNA is TGTGCCATCAGTGGCAGCTCTGGGGCCAACGTCCTGACTTTC. Protein product: CAISGSSGANVLTF.

The CDR3 DNA sequence: TGTGCCACTTCCCCAGGTGGGGGGACTGAAGCTTTCTTT. Its translation is CATSPGGGTEAFF. The chain carries TRBV24-1 and TRBJ1-1, with D perhaps matching TRBD1 (5 bases). CDR3 length: 13 residues. Germline V gene sequence: CDR1 KGHDR, CDR2 SFDVKD. Between the trimmed V and J ends, which lost 10 bases and 5 bases, there was a span of 16 bases.

This clonotype was seen repeatedly, ten times or more. The chain employs TRBV20-1 and TRBJ1-6; TRBD1 might be the D (5 bases). Per germline, CDR1 DFQATT and CDR2 SNEGSKA (reference sequence). This CDR3 is 17 amino acids long. The ends were cut back, 0 bases at V and 10 bases at J, with 22 bases in the middle. In DNA form, the CDR3 reads TGCAGTGCTAGAGATTTCCAGGGTTATAGTCGGTTGTCACCCCTCCACTTT. Protein: CSARDFQGYSRLSPLHF.

In its sample, this clonotype was seen many times. V usage is TRBV6-5 and J usage is TRBJ2-1; 10 bases are shared with TRBD2. Germline assignment: CDR1 MNHEY and CDR2 SVGAGI. The V and J ends lost 1 base and 5 bases, in that order; junction bases with no gene match: 8. CDR3 length: 17 amino acids. In nucleotides, the CDR3 is TGTGCCAGCAGTTACTGGCCTAGCGGGGGTCTGAACAATGAGCAGTTCTTC. Its protein product is CASSYWPSGGLNNEQFF.

This clonotype was detected many times. This rearrangement joins TRBV9 to TRBJ1-2; TRBD1 is a possible D gene (5 bases). Germline V gene sequence: CDR1 SGDLS, CDR2 YYNGEE. This CDR3 has 13 amino acids. The ends were cut back, 4 bases at V and 8 bases at J, with 15 bases in the middle. The CDR3 DNA is TGTGCCAGCAGCCCTACTTGGGACGACGGCTACACCTTC. The encoded protein is CASSPTWDDGYTF.

This clonotype has ten or more counts. The chain links TRBV9 to TRBJ2-1; unclear D gene. The CDR3 has 12 amino acids. Germline CDR1 SGDLS, CDR2 YYNGEE. Trimming left V 0 bases short and J 12 bases short, with 10 bases between. The CDR3: CASSVEEFPQFF. The CDR3 DNA reads as TGTGCCAGCAGCGTAGAAGAATTTCCGCAGTTCTTC. Full variable domain (missing parts from reference TRBV9 and TRBJ2-1): DSGVTQTPKHLITATGQRVTLRCSPRSGDLSVYWYQQSLDQGLQFLIQYYNGEERAKGNILERFSAQQFPDLHSELNLSSLELGDSALYFCASSVEEFPQFFGPGTRLTVL.

This clonotype was counted ten times or more. CDR3 region: CSAETAEGHRTYEQYF. In DNA form, the CDR3 reads TGCAGTGCCGAGACAGCGGAGGGACACCGAACGTACGAGCAGTACTTC. This chain links TRBV20-1 with TRBJ2-7, with D possibly being TRBD1 or TRBD2 (6 bases each). This CDR3 spans 16 amino acids. Looked up from germline, CDR1 is DFQATT and CDR2 is SNEGSKA (reference sequence). Trimming shortened V by 6 bases and J by 4 bases, and 25 bases separated the two germline ends.

In its sample, this clonotype was seen many times. The CDR3 protein is CSVWSAEEGGELFF. CDR3 nucleotides: TGCAGCGTGTGGTCAGCGGAGGAGGGCGGGGAGCTGTTTTTT. The gene calls are TRBV29-1 and TRBJ2-2; perhaps TRBD2 as D (6 bases). The CDR3 runs 14 residues. V shed 6 bases and J shed 7 bases, with 18 bases lying between them. Germline V gene sequence: CDR1 SQVTM, CDR2 ANQGSEA.